This TCR beta chain is from a study of T cell repertoires in cytomegalovirus infection. Via MiXCR, TCRdb re-called the reads, giving one row per CDR3 protein. The sample shows just under 500,000 distinct CDR3 sequences, 33% of them seen only once. This clonotype showed up just a few times. Antigen unknown. J was trimmed by 9 bases and V by 3 bases; bases with no gene match: 16. The length of the CDR3 is 16 residues. CDR1 and CDR2 (germline): MGHRA, YSYEKL. The source material was cultured PBMCs, sampled from culture after CMV antigen stimulation. This sequence joins TRBV4-1 and TRBJ1-2; 7 positions agree with TRBD1. This sequence was found in a human donor in good health (CMV status not recorded). Some clones in this sample may be carry-over from other donors' samples. CDR3 loop: CASSQEGPRQGPRYTF. The CDR3 region has the DNA TGCGCCAGCAGCCAGGAGGGACCTCGACAGGGTCCGCGCTACACCTTC.